The 32 T cell receptor beta chains listed next were all sequenced from one sample in a study of OX40 agonist ivuxolimab in advanced cancers. Sequenced by immunoSEQ multiplex PCR; TCRdb stores in-frame clones only, minus some. The table lists approximately 99,000 clones, 86% of them singletons. The sequenced sample was CD4+ or CD8+ T cells sorted from blood, obtained in a trial of the OX40 agonist ivuxolimab. Every receptor here comes from an adult with an advanced solid tumor such as melanoma, head and neck, liver or kidney cancer.

The chain has TRBV7-9 and TRBJ1-4; a weak D match, TRBD1 (6 bases). The V and J ends lost 5 bases and 12 bases respectively, with 16 bases between them. CDR3 length: 13 residues. Germline V gene data show CDR1 as SEHNR and CDR2 as FQNEAQ (reference sequence). The chain's CDR3 is CASSLGTLGELFF. The CDR3 coding sequence is TGTGCCAGCAGCCTTGGGACACTGGGGGAACTGTTTTTT.

The gene calls are TRBV5-1 and TRBJ1-6, with TRBD1 matching 9 bases. Germline V gene data show CDR1 as SGHRS and CDR2 as YFSETQ. V trimming: 6 bases; J trimming: 8 bases; junction bases outside the gene matches: 9. This CDR3 region has 15 residues. In DNA form, the CDR3 reads TGCGCCAGCAAACTTGGACAGGGGAGGGATTCACCCCTCCACTTT. Its protein product is CASKLGQGRDSPLHF.

The gene calls are TRBV9 and TRBJ2-7; 7 nucleotides agree with TRBD1. After removal of 4 bases from V and 6 bases from J, the junction contained 7 bases not matched to a gene. The CDR3 sequence is 13 residues long. From germline, CDR1 is SGDLS and CDR2 YYNGEE. CDR3 DNA: TGTGCCAGCAGCTTACGACAGGGTGGCGAGCAGTACTTC. The encoded protein is CASSLRQGGEQYF.

As for this clone: At one end, the junction sequence differs from germline, possibly due to a read error. The V call is TRBV25-1, the J call TRBJ2-7; possibly TRBD2 for D (6 bases). The CDR3 contains 12 residues. CDR1 is MGHDK, CDR2 SYGVNS, per germline. The CDR3 DNA sequence: TGTGCCAGCAGTGAAGGGGGGACTCTGCTTCTCTTC. This encodes CASSEGGTLLLF.

This clone was observed many times. The chain combines TRBV7-9 with TRBJ2-7; TRBD1 is a possible D gene (6 bases). Trimming stripped 5 bases from V and 1 base from J, with 9 bases between. Per the germline V gene, CDR1 is SEHNR and CDR2 is FQNEAQ (reference sequence). CDR3 length: 13 amino acids. The CDR3 DNA reads TGTGCCAGCAGCCACAGGGCTTCCTACGAGCAGTACTTC. Its protein is CASSHRASYEQYF.

Only a few counts were recorded for this clone. The CDR3 DNA sequence: TGTGCCAGCGGCCCAGGACAGCCCCAGCATTTT. This gives the protein CASGPGQPQHF. The chain employs TRBV6-5 and TRBJ1-5; D is undetermined. CDR1 and CDR2 (germline): MNHEY, SVGAGI. The CDR3 is made up of 11 amino acids. V was shortened by 8 bases and J by 7 bases, with 9 bases between the two germline ends.

This chain uses TRBV7-2 with TRBJ2-3, with 8 bases identical to TRBD2. The V gene's germline CDR1 is SGHTA and CDR2 FQGNSA. V dropped 2 bases and J dropped 0; count of bases not matched to a gene: 4. The CDR3 is 16 amino acids. The CDR3 is CASSLRSGGSTDTQYF. As DNA, the CDR3 is TGTGCCAGCAGCTTACGAAGCGGGGGTAGCACAGATACGCAGTATTTT.

The rearrangement joins TRBV15 to TRBJ2-3, with 13 bases aligning to TRBD2. This CDR3 is 16 amino acids long. The V gene end was trimmed by 4 bases and the J gene end by 2 bases; junction bases not matched to a gene: 3. Looked up from germline, CDR1 is LNHNV and CDR2 is YYDKDF (reference sequence). The CDR3 region has the DNA TGTGCCACCAGCAAACTAGCGGGAGGGCCCACAGATACGCAGTATTTT. Translating it yields CATSKLAGGPTDTQYF.

This clone was recorded only once. The chain uses TRBV5-1 and TRBJ1-1; D not resolved. V gave up 0 bases and J gave up 1 base, with 7 bases separating them. The CDR3 is 14 amino acids. Germline values: CDR1 SGHRS, CDR2 YFSETQ. The CDR3 loop reads CASSLDRGNTEAFF. The CDR3 bases are TGCGCCAGCAGCTTGGATCGGGGGAACACTGAAGCTTTCTTT.

The chain uses TRBV19 and TRBJ2-3, with TRBD1 matching 10 bases. Per the germline V gene, CDR1 is LNHDA and CDR2 is SQIVND (reference sequence). V shed 5 bases and J 4 bases; nucleotides not matched to a gene: 0. The CDR3 runs 13 residues. CDR3 in amino acids: CASSGQGADTQYF. The CDR3 DNA is TGTGCCAGTAGTGGACAGGGGGCAGATACGCAGTATTTT.

The sample holds a few counts of this clone. The CDR3, as DNA: TGTGCCAGCAGGATTGGGGCAGGATCTGGCTACACCTTC. It specifies CASRIGAGSGYTF. The rearrangement uses TRBV5-8 and TRBJ1-2; D may be TRBD1 (5 bases). Per the germline V gene, CDR1 is SGHTS and CDR2 is YDEGEE. The CDR3 totals 13 residues. Deletions cut 5 bases from V and 7 bases from J, with 15 bases between.

The chain has TRBV7-9 and TRBJ1-3; unclear D gene. The CDR3 sequence is 16 residues long. Germline CDR1 is SEHNR and CDR2 is FQNEAQ (reference sequence). Trimming shortened V by 2 bases and J by 2 bases, and 13 bases separated the two germline ends. CDR3 loop: CASSLSTPLPGNTIYF. The CDR3, as DNA: TGTGCCAGCAGCTTAAGTACACCTCTCCCTGGAAACACCATATATTTT.

This clone occurred once. The chain has TRBV30 and TRBJ2-7, with D unresolved. The CDR3 has 13 residues. V gave up 2 bases and J gave up 7 bases, with 15 bases separating them. CDR1 GTSNPN and CDR2 SVGIG come from the germline V gene (reference sequence). The CDR3, as DNA: TGTGCCTGGAGTCCGGCCAGTTTGGGGGAGCAGTACTTC. Translation gives CAWSPASLGEQYF.

The gene calls are TRBV27 and TRBJ2-1; 9 bases align to TRBD2. Germline V lookup: CDR1 MNHEY, CDR2 SMNVEV (reference sequence). V was clipped by 5 bases and J by 5 bases; unmatched bases: 7. This CDR3 has 15 residues. The CDR3 region has the DNA TGTGCCAGCAGTGCGCTAGCGGGATGGAACAATGAGCAGTTCTTC. This gives the protein CASSALAGWNNEQFF.

The CDR3 sequence: CASRDPGLSPYEQYF. The CDR3 bases are TGTGCCAGCAGGGACCCGGGACTCAGCCCCTACGAGCAGTACTTC. V and J are TRBV6-5 and TRBJ2-7, with D possibly matching TRBD2 (6 bases). The CDR3 runs to 15 residues. The germline CDR1 and CDR2 sequences are MNHEY and SVGAGI. Deletions cut 6 bases from V and 2 bases from J, with 17 bases between.

The gene calls are TRBV29-1 and TRBJ2-1; D is undetermined. Germline CDR1 SQVTM, CDR2 ANQGSEA. The CDR3 is 12 residues long. Deletions cut 7 bases from V and 10 bases from J, with 17 bases between. Here the CDR3 reads CSAGGLLLEQFF. CDR3 nucleotides: TGCAGCGCTGGTGGCCTGTTGTTAGAGCAGTTCTTC.

The count of this clone is one. The chain joins TRBV29-1 to TRBJ1-5; 8 nucleotides align to TRBD1. There are 13 residues in the CDR3. Germline V gene data show CDR1 as SQVTM and CDR2 as ANQGSEA. V trimming: 3 bases; J trimming: 7 bases; junction bases outside the gene matches: 5. CDR3 bases: TGCAGCGTTGATCATGGACAGGGCCAGCCCCAGCATTTT. Amino acid sequence: CSVDHGQGQPQHF.

In its sample, this clone was seen once. The chain is built from TRBV5-1 and TRBJ2-3, with unresolved D. V lost 0 bases and J 1 base, leaving 6 bases between the germline ends. The CDR3 sequence is 14 residues long. Germline V gives CDR1 SGHRS, CDR2 YFSETQ. CDR3 protein: CASSLATGTDTQYF. The CDR3 DNA follows: TGCGCCAGCAGCTTGGCCACGGGCACAGATACGCAGTATTTT.

The chain recombines TRBV11-1 with TRBJ1-1; D is ambiguous. Trimming took off 4 bases at V and 1 base at J, with 10 bases between the two ends. Germline V gene sequence: CDR1 SGHAT, CDR2 FQDESV (reference sequence). There are 14 residues in the CDR3. In nucleotides, the CDR3 is TGTGCCAGCAGCTCCAGACGGGGGAACACTGAAGCTTTCTTT. Translated, it gives CASSSRRGNTEAFF.

The V call is TRBV7-2, the J call TRBJ1-1; possibly TRBD1 for D (6 bases). The CDR3 covers 14 residues. Trimming took 5 bases from V and 3 from J, leaving 13 bases between them. In germline, CDR1 is SGHTA, CDR2 FQGNSA. This chain's CDR3 is CASSPQYRDTEAFF. CDR3 DNA sequence: TGTGCCAGCAGCCCTCAATACAGGGACACTGAAGCTTTCTTT.

This clone appeared a single time. This sequence joins TRBV5-4 and TRBJ2-3, with 15 nucleotides matching TRBD2. The CDR3 has 18 amino acids. The trim removed 3 bases at V and 0 bases at J, leaving 5 bases unmatched. Germline values: CDR1 SGHNT, CDR2 YYREEE (reference sequence). The CDR3 is CASSYRTSGRASTDTQYF. The CDR3 DNA reads TGTGCCAGCAGCTACCGGACTAGCGGGAGGGCCAGCACAGATACGCAGTATTTT. Drawing the rest from reference TRBV5-4 and TRBJ2-3, the complete variable domain is ETGVTQSPTHLIKTRGQQVTLRCSSQSGHNTVSWYQQALGQGPQFIFQYYREEENGRGNFPPRFSGLQFPNYSSELNVNALELDDSALYLCASSYRTSGRASTDTQYFGPGTRLTVL.

This chain connects TRBV6-5 to TRBJ1-2; no reliable D call. This CDR3 is built from 16 residues. Germline V gene data show CDR1 as MNHEY and CDR2 as SVGAGI. With 0 bases removed from V and 4 bases from J, the gap between germline ends came to 15 bases. The CDR3, as DNA: TGTGCCAGCAGTTACTCGGAAGCCCGGCCGCTCTATGGCTACACCTTC. Residues: CASSYSEARPLYGYTF.

The gene calls are TRBV4-3 and TRBJ1-6, with D maybe TRBD1 (6 bases). CDR3 length: 16 residues. The germline V gene encodes CDR1 LGHNA and CDR2 YSLEER. Trimming took 1 base from V and 7 from J, leaving 14 bases between them. The CDR3 is CASSQVAGVENSPLHF. The CDR3, as DNA: TGCGCCAGCAGCCAAGTAGCAGGGGTAGAGAATTCACCCCTCCACTTT.

The rearrangement uses TRBV7-2 and TRBJ1-4, with 9 nucleotides matching TRBD1. The CDR3 runs 16 residues. Germline assignment: CDR1 SGHTA and CDR2 FQGNSA. Germline trimming cut 10 bases from V and 7 bases from J; bases unmatched to any gene: 16. For the CDR3, the DNA is TGTGCCACATCAGAGGGACAGGGAATGTTCACTGAAAAACTGTTTTTT. The encoded protein is CATSEGQGMFTEKLFF.

The V gene is TRBV28, the J gene TRBJ1-4, with 7 bases aligning to TRBD1. The length of the CDR3 is 17 residues. V trimming: 5 bases; J trimming: 2 bases; junction bases outside the gene matches: 11. Germline V gene sequence: CDR1 MDHEN, CDR2 SYDVKM. As DNA, the CDR3 is TGTGCCAGCAGTCCAGACAGGGCGAGTTCGACTAATGAAAAACTGTTTTTT. Protein sequence: CASSPDRASSTNEKLFF.

The chain combines TRBV6-5 with TRBJ2-7; D is perhaps TRBD1 or TRBD2 (5 bases each). Trimming removed 2 bases at V and 11 bases at J, with 13 bases between. The CDR3 is 12 amino acids. Germline lookup yields CDR1 MNHEY and CDR2 SVGAGI. The chain's CDR3 is CASSYDSRREYF. The CDR3 region has the DNA TGTGCCAGCAGTTACGACAGCCGGCGGGAGTACTTC.

A word on this clone: Other DNA sequences in the same sample also yield this CDR3. The V and J genes are TRBV29-1 and TRBJ1-5, with TRBD1 matching over 8 bases. The CDR3 is made up of 14 amino acids. Germline CDR1 is SQVTM and CDR2 is ANQGSEA. Trimming removed 4 bases from V and 2 bases from J; junction bases left unmatched: 4. The CDR3 DNA is TGCAGCGTTGCCACAGGGGGTGGCAATCAGCCCCAGCATTTT. Translated, it gives CSVATGGGNQPQHF.

The V call is TRBV5-4, the J call TRBJ2-4; D tentatively reads TRBD1 or TRBD2 (6 bases each). Germline lookup yields CDR1 SGHNT and CDR2 YYREEE (reference sequence). V lost 4 bases and J lost 3, with 14 bases in between. The CDR3 consists of 15 residues. This chain's CDR3 is CASSTGGGIKNIQYF. CDR3 sequence (DNA): TGTGCCAGCAGCACAGGAGGGGGGATCAAAAACATTCAGTACTTC.

The chain couples TRBV14 to TRBJ2-5; no definite D call. Germline V CDR1 and CDR2: SGHDN, FVKESK. The CDR3 sequence is 13 residues long. Trimming took off 4 bases at V and 1 base at J, with 7 bases between the two ends. CDR3 nucleotide sequence: TGTGCCAGCAGCCTCATTATCCAAGAGACCCAGTACTTC. Its translation: CASSLIIQETQYF.

The chain employs TRBV19 and TRBJ1-5; D ambiguous. The CDR3 consists of 13 residues. Germline V CDR1 and CDR2: LNHDA, SQIVND (reference sequence). Trimming shortened V by 3 bases and J by 10 bases, and 13 bases separated the two germline ends. DNA of the CDR3: TGTGCCAGTAGTATTGTGGACCTCTCCCCCCAGCATTTT. Its protein is CASSIVDLSPQHF.

This chain links TRBV14 with TRBJ2-1; D is possibly TRBD1 (6 bases). The CDR3 spans 16 residues. Germline CDR1 reads SGHDN; CDR2 reads FVKESK. V shed 1 base and J shed 2 bases, with 12 bases lying between them. The CDR3 region has the DNA TGTGCCAGCAGCCAAGTAAGACAGGCCGCCTACAATGAGCAGTTCTTC. It codes for CASSQVRQAAYNEQFF.

This chain uses TRBV5-1 with TRBJ2-1, with 10 bases lining up with TRBD2. CDR3 length: 17 residues. CDR1 SGHRS and CDR2 YFSETQ come from the germline V gene. The V segment lost 0 bases and the J segment 7 bases; nucleotides outside the gene matches: 10. The CDR3 DNA follows: TGCGCCAGCAGCTTGGGCTTCCTAGCGGGAGTCGGAAATGAGCAGTTCTTC. Its translation: CASSLGFLAGVGNEQFF. Based on the CDR3 plus reference TRBV5-1 and TRBJ2-1, the full variable domain is KAGVTQTPRYLIKTRGQQVTLSCSPISGHRSVSWYQQTPGQGLQFLFEYFSETQRNKGNFPGRFSGRQFSNSRSEMNVSTLELGDSALYLCASSLGFLAGVGNEQFFGPGTRLTVL.